These 32 T cell receptor beta chains originate from one sample sequenced in a study of blood T cell repertoires in COVID-19. Libraries were prepared by immunoSEQ multiplex PCR; TCRdb keeps only in-frame clonotypes and omits some of them. This table has a few hundred thousand clones, 70% to 90% appearing once. The specimen was PBMCs or T cells enriched from blood (not recorded which). The receptors come from a man aged 30 to 45 who had recovered from COVID-19.

This chain connects TRBV30 to TRBJ1-2, with D hard to call. Deletions cut 4 bases from V and 7 bases from J, with 10 bases between. The CDR3 consists of 11 residues. Germline CDR1 reads GTSNPN; CDR2 reads SVGIG (reference sequence). In nucleotides, the CDR3 is TGTGCCTGGATACGGTATTCTGGCTACACCTTC. This encodes CAWIRYSGYTF. The complete variable domain, with remaining parts taken from reference TRBV30 and TRBJ1-2, reads SQTIHQWPATLVQPVGSPLSLECTVEGTSNPNLYWYRQAAGRGLQLLFYSVGIGQISSEVPQNLSASRPQDRQFILSSKKLLLSDSGFYLCAWIRYSGYTFGSGTRLTVV.

This clone occurred once. This chain links TRBV6-5 with TRBJ2-2, with D possibly being TRBD2 (5 bases). Trimming removed 6 bases at V and 6 bases at J, with 17 bases between. Germline values: CDR1 MNHEY, CDR2 SVGAGI. CDR3 size: 15 residues. CDR3 DNA sequence: TGTGCCAGCAGCCGGTTAGAGACTAAGCCCGGGGAGCTGTTTTTT. Translation: CASSRLETKPGELFF.

Here the CDR3 DNA reads TGTGCCTGGAGTGAGGGGGTCGGGTATGGCTACACCTTC. This translates into CAWSEGVGYGYTF. This chain joins TRBV30 and TRBJ1-2, with a possible D match to TRBD1 (6 bases). The V gene's germline CDR1 is GTSNPN and CDR2 SVGIG (reference sequence). The ends were cut back, 1 base at V and 5 bases at J, with 11 bases in the middle. This CDR3 spans 13 amino acids.

This clone was counted between two and nine times. This chain connects TRBV5-5 to TRBJ1-5; TRBD1 aligns across 8 bases. CDR1 is SGHKS, CDR2 YYEKEE, per germline (reference sequence). The ends lost 0 bases at V and 4 bases at J; junction bases unmatched: 6. CDR3 length: 16 residues. In DNA, the CDR3 is TGTGCCAGCAGCTTGGCAGGACAGGGTTGGAATCAGCCCCAGCATTTT. It yields the protein CASSLAGQGWNQPQHF. The complete variable domain, with remaining parts taken from reference TRBV5-5 and TRBJ1-5, reads DAGVTQSPTHLIKTRGQQVTLRCSPISGHKSVSWYQQVLGQGPQFIFQYYEKEERGRGNFPDRFSARQFPNYSSELNVNALLLGDSALYLCASSLAGQGWNQPQHFGDGTRLSIL.

The chain combines TRBV11-2 with TRBJ1-5; possible D gene TRBD1, 6 bases. The length of the CDR3 is 13 residues. Germline assignment: CDR1 SGHAT and CDR2 FQNNGV. Between the trimmed V and J ends, which lost 5 bases and 4 bases, there was a span of 9 bases. CDR3 loop: CASSADRNQPQHF. CDR3 bases: TGTGCCAGCAGCGCAGACAGGAATCAGCCCCAGCATTTT.

The V call is TRBV27, the J call TRBJ2-2, with D unclear. Germline V gene data show CDR1 as MNHEY and CDR2 as SMNVEV (reference sequence). The V gene lost 5 bases and the J gene lost 2 bases, with 18 bases spanning the gap. The CDR3 contains 17 residues. The CDR3 protein is CASSPIKGELNTGELFF. The CDR3 DNA is TGTGCCAGCAGTCCCATTAAAGGAGAACTAAACACCGGGGAGCTGTTTTTT.

This clone was recorded only once. The chain carries TRBV5-4 and TRBJ1-2; D call uncertain. Trimming cost V 9 bases and J 8 bases, with 20 bases left between them. Germline CDR1 reads SGHNT; CDR2 reads YYREEE (reference sequence). The CDR3 totals 13 residues. CDR3 DNA sequence: TGTGCCACTAGGTCGAGGGAGCCTTTGGGCTACACCTTC. Protein sequence: CATRSREPLGYTF.

This chain joins TRBV5-1 and TRBJ2-2, with 7 positions matching TRBD1. Per germline, CDR1 SGHRS and CDR2 YFSETQ. CDR3 length: 16 amino acids. After removal of 0 bases from V and 5 bases from J, the junction contained 7 bases not matched to a gene. CDR3 in amino acids: CASSLAGQAFTGELFF. The CDR3 DNA is TGCGCCAGCAGCTTGGCCGGACAGGCTTTTACCGGGGAGCTGTTTTTT.

J is TRBJ2-7 and V is TRBV5-1; a possible D gene is TRBD1 (6 bases). Germline V gene lookup returns CDR1 SGHRS and CDR2 YFSETQ. Trimming pared 5 bases from V and 3 bases from J, leaving 12 bases between. The CDR3 has 13 amino acids. CDR3 loop: CASRDSGGYEQYF. The CDR3 coding sequence is TGCGCCAGCAGGGACAGTGGGGGCTACGAGCAGTACTTC.

This rearrangement joins TRBV11-2 to TRBJ1-1; D call uncertain. CDR3 size: 16 residues. Trimming stripped 1 base from V and 0 bases from J, with 12 bases between. Germline V gene data show CDR1 as SGHAT and CDR2 as FQNNGV. CDR3 region: CASSLGARLMNTEAFF. CDR3 nucleotide sequence: TGTGCCAGCAGCTTAGGGGCAAGGCTTATGAACACTGAAGCTTTCTTT.

The rearrangement links TRBV5-4 to TRBJ1-1; D not certain. The CDR3 extends over 14 amino acids. Germline V gene data show CDR1 as SGHNT and CDR2 as YYREEE (reference sequence). Trimming took 4 bases from V and 4 from J, leaving 14 bases between them. The CDR3 DNA follows: TGTGCCAGCAGCCTCGGAGGCAGTGGCACTGAAGCTTTCTTT. It codes for CASSLGGSGTEAFF.

The rearrangement uses TRBV18 and TRBJ1-2; possibly TRBD1 for D (6 bases). CDR3 length: 15 amino acids. V was shortened by 3 bases and J by 3 bases, with 14 bases between the two germline ends. Germline loops: CDR1 KGHSH, CDR2 LQKENI. The CDR3: CASSPPGVGDYGYTF. The CDR3 DNA is TGTGCCAGCTCACCTCCAGGGGTTGGGGACTATGGCTACACCTTC. Full variable domain (remainder filled in from reference TRBV18 and TRBJ1-2): NAGVMQNPRHLVRRRGQEARLRCSPMKGHSHVYWYRQLPEEGLKFMVYLQKENIIDESGMPKERFSAEFPKEGPSILRIQQVVRGDSAAYFCASSPPGVGDYGYTFGSGTRLTVV.

A single count supports this clone. This chain joins TRBV7-3 and TRBJ2-2; 7 bases fit TRBD1. The germline CDR1 and CDR2 sequences are SGHTA and FQGTGA. This CDR3 is 16 amino acids long. Unmatched junction bases numbered 5, after V lost 2 bases and J lost 2 bases. CDR3 DNA: TGTGCCAGCAGCTTACTAGGGACAGACAACACCGGGGAGCTGTTTTTT. Translated, it gives CASSLLGTDNTGELFF.

Only one count was recorded for this clone. The CDR3 DNA is TGTGCCAGCTCACCGGATGGTGGGCGAGAGACCCAGTACTTC. Its translation: CASSPDGGRETQYF. The V gene is TRBV18, the J gene TRBJ2-5; D gene ambiguous. CDR3 size: 14 residues. The ends were cut back, 3 bases at V and 4 bases at J, with 12 bases in the middle. Germline V gives CDR1 KGHSH, CDR2 LQKENI.

This chain uses TRBV9 with TRBJ2-5; TRBD1 matches at 8 bases. Trimming cost V 0 bases and J 4 bases; bases outside gene matches: 5. Germline CDR1 reads SGDLS; CDR2 reads YYNGEE. The CDR3 consists of 15 residues. In DNA, the CDR3 is TGTGCCAGCAGCGTAGTGGCAGGGGGCATAGAGACCCAGTACTTC. Translated: CASSVVAGGIETQYF.

With respect to this clone: The same CDR3 also results from other DNA sequences found in this sample. The gene calls are TRBV2 and TRBJ1-1, with D perhaps TRBD1 (6 bases). The CDR3 loop spans 15 amino acids. Germline V CDR1 and CDR2: SNHLY, FYNNEI. V dropped 2 bases and J dropped 0 bases, with 10 bases sitting between them. The CDR3 DNA reads as TGTGCCAGCAGTGAAAGTAGGGGGTTGAACACTGAAGCTTTCTTT. This codes for CASSESRGLNTEAFF.

V and J are TRBV27 and TRBJ1-2; D remains ambiguous. Germline-derived CDR1 and CDR2 are MNHEY and SMNVEV (reference sequence). This CDR3 is built from 14 residues. V was pared by 3 bases and J by 0 bases, with 8 bases between. This CDR3 is CASSLNPANYGYTF. CDR3 in DNA: TGTGCCAGCAGTTTGAACCCGGCTAACTATGGCTACACCTTC.

This clone was detected many times. An end of the junction differs from the germline gene, which may be a read error. V gene TRBV6-1 combines with J gene TRBJ1-2, with 9 nucleotides matching TRBD1. CDR3 size: 14 residues. Germline V lookup: CDR1 MNHNS, CDR2 SASEGT. DNA of the CDR3: TGTGCCAGCAGCGAAGGGACAGGGTCCGGTGGCTACACCTTC. Translating it yields CASSEGTGSGGYTF.

Only one count was recorded for this clone. The chain uses TRBV7-6 and TRBJ2-5; D might be TRBD1 (6 bases). The CDR3 is 16 residues long. Germline CDR1 SGHVS, CDR2 FNYEAQ. Trimming took 5 bases from V and 2 from J, leaving 18 bases between them. The CDR3 loop is CASSQAQGPKQETQYF. The CDR3 DNA is TGTGCCAGCAGCCAGGCGCAGGGGCCCAAACAAGAGACCCAGTACTTC.

V and J are TRBV12-3 or TRBV12-4 and TRBJ1-2; D possibly corresponds to TRBD1 (6 bases). Deletions cut 6 bases from V and 4 bases from J, with 12 bases between. The CDR3 contains 13 residues. The CDR3 DNA follows: TGTGCCAGCAGCCACGGACAGATCTATGGCTACACCTTC. Protein: CASSHGQIYGYTF.

V usage is TRBV27 and J usage is TRBJ2-1; D ambiguous. In germline, CDR1 is MNHEY, CDR2 SMNVEV (reference sequence). V was clipped by 6 bases and J by 0 bases, with 6 bases between them. The length of the CDR3 is 13 residues. The DNA of the CDR3 is TGTGCCAGCAGGACTGGCTCCTACAATGAGCAGTTCTTC. Its translation: CASRTGSYNEQFF.

Concerning this clone itself: The junction departs from the called germline gene at one end, perhaps through a read error. J is TRBJ1-6 and V is TRBV29-1; 7 positions match TRBD1. This CDR3 spans 13 amino acids. Germline V CDR1 and CDR2: SQVTM, ANQGSEA. The CDR3 DNA reads TGCAGCGCCCGGGACAGCTATGATTCACCCCTCCACTTT. Protein sequence: CSARDSYDSPLHF.

The chain employs TRBV5-1 and TRBJ2-3; 14 bases fit TRBD2. V shed 4 bases, J shed 2 bases, and the junction held 3 bases outside the gene matches. Germline V CDR1 and CDR2: SGHRS, YFSETQ. The CDR3 loop spans 16 amino acids. The CDR3 sequence: CASSRTSGGFTDTQYF. As DNA, the CDR3 is TGCGCCAGCAGCCGGACTAGCGGGGGGTTCACAGATACGCAGTATTTT.

This clone appeared once. V usage is TRBV15 and J usage is TRBJ2-5; tentative D call: TRBD2 (5 bases). The CDR3 runs 13 residues. The ends were cut back, 5 bases at V and 7 bases at J, with 14 bases in the middle. From germline, CDR1 is LNHNV and CDR2 YYDKDF (reference sequence). The CDR3 DNA is TGTGCCACCAGCGGAATGTACGCGGGGACCCAGTACTTC. Its translation is CATSGMYAGTQYF.

The rearrangement uses TRBV7-2 and TRBJ1-5; D ambiguous. V was trimmed by 0 bases and J by 0 bases, leaving 9 bases between them. Germline CDR1 is SGHTA and CDR2 is FQGNSA. This CDR3 is built from 16 residues. The CDR3: CASSLAGPNSNQPQHF. CDR3 in DNA: TGTGCCAGCAGCTTAGCCGGTCCTAATAGCAATCAGCCCCAGCATTTT.

The J gene is TRBJ2-5, the V gene TRBV2; D possibly corresponds to TRBD2 (6 bases). Germline-derived CDR1 and CDR2 are SNHLY and FYNNEI. The CDR3 is made up of 12 amino acids. V gave up 4 bases and J gave up 9 bases, with 12 bases separating them. CDR3 nucleotide sequence: TGTGCCAGCAGTGCTGATGCGGGGTCCCAGTACTTC. It is translated as CASSADAGSQYF.

This clone was detected only once. This chain connects TRBV20-1 to TRBJ2-1; 8 bases are a match to TRBD2. CDR3 length: 14 amino acids. The V gene's germline CDR1 is DFQATT and CDR2 SNEGSKA (reference sequence). The ends lost 3 bases at V and 3 bases at J; junction bases unmatched: 4. In nucleotides, the CDR3 is TGCAGTGCTAGTGCGGGGGGAGACTACAATGAGCAGTTCTTC. Residues: CSASAGGDYNEQFF.

This clone has just one count. The chain uses TRBV6-5 and TRBJ1-6; weak D call: TRBD1 (6 bases). Germline lookup yields CDR1 MNHEY and CDR2 SVGAGI. The CDR3 is made up of 13 amino acids. Trimming removed 6 bases from V and 7 bases from J, with 10 bases in between. This chain's CDR3 is CASRQQGNSPLHF. Here the CDR3 DNA reads TGTGCCAGCAGACAACAGGGAAATTCACCCCTCCACTTT.

This sequence joins TRBV18 and TRBJ2-5; 10 bases line up with TRBD2. CDR1 and CDR2 (germline): KGHSH, LQKENI. Trimming removed 6 bases from V and 5 bases from J; junction bases left unmatched: 15. The CDR3 runs 17 residues. CDR3 nucleotides: TGTGCCAGCTCTAGAGCCGGGACTAGCGAACTTGGGGAGACCCAGTACTTC. Protein product: CASSRAGTSELGETQYF.

This chain connects TRBV19 to TRBJ1-6, with 8 bases aligning to TRBD1. Unmatched junction bases numbered 8, after V lost 10 bases and J lost 6 bases. Germline lookup yields CDR1 LNHDA and CDR2 SQIVND (reference sequence). CDR3 size: 14 residues. This CDR3 is CATTDRGGNSPLHF. The CDR3 DNA reads TGTGCCACCACCGACAGGGGAGGTAATTCACCCCTCCACTTT.

J is TRBJ1-5 and V is TRBV5-1, with TRBD1 matching over 7 bases. After removal of 3 bases from V and 2 bases from J, the junction contained 2 bases not matched to a gene. CDR3 length equals 14 residues. CDR1 and CDR2 from the germline V gene are SGHRS and YFSETQ. CDR3 region: CASSSTGGNQPQHF. CDR3 DNA sequence: TGCGCCAGCAGCTCTACAGGGGGCAATCAGCCCCAGCATTTT.

The chain carries TRBV30 and TRBJ2-5; D is undetermined. V lost 5 bases to trimming and J lost 2 bases, with 15 bases between them. The germline V gene encodes CDR1 GTSNPN and CDR2 SVGIG (reference sequence). The CDR3 has 14 residues. CDR3 in amino acids: CAWRESLLQETQYF. Written as DNA, the CDR3 is TGTGCCTGGCGCGAAAGTCTCCTACAAGAGACCCAGTACTTC.